The clone carrying this TCR beta chain was found a few times. The target antigen is unknown. The TCR beta CDR3 regions underwent amplification using RNA transcripts as the source. The TCR CDR3 was amplified in a first-round RT-PCR using the HTBI primer set. MiXCR was run by TCRdb on the multiplex PCR reads, yielding one entry per CDR3 protein. The sample includes 550,000 to 650,000 distinct CDR3 sequences, about 14% of them seen just once. This sample was taken from a study of T cells in Graves' hyperthyroidism and ophthalmopathy. Overall study context: Peripheral blood was drawn at first diagnosis, prior to all treatment. Study-wide findings and caveats: Blood samples included most of the expanded thyroid clonotypes exceeding 0.001.

Graves' hyperthyroidism showing no ophthalmopathy progression within 18 months was considered stable. The CDR3 runs 15 residues. V shed 7 bases, J shed 10 bases, and the junction held 9 bases outside the gene matches. The sequence was obtained from a woman in her thirties or forties with Graves' hyperthyroidism. The chain carries TRBV12-3 or TRBV12-4 and TRBJ2-1; TRBD2 agrees at 14 bases. Sequencing used blood. The CDR3 DNA reads TGTGCCAGCACCCTGGGACTAGCGGGAGATGGGGAGCAGTTCTTC. This translates into CASTLGLAGDGEQFF.